These T cell receptor beta chains were read from a single sample in a study of blood T cell repertoires in COVID-19. Only in-frame clones appear in the TCRdb table, and some are missing; sequencing was by immunoSEQ multiplex PCR. The top ten clones hold more than 3% of a sample with some 490,000 clones, 70% to 90% of them seen once. Input material: peripheral blood. These receptors originate from a human donor in a cohort sampled during active COVID-19. Each CDR3 is given with its conserved first and last residue. The order of the fields is J gene, V gene, clone size, D gene, CDR3 protein, CDR3 DNA. D genes are given only for firm matches. Size values are once, few and many counts, or a class for expanded clones, and some rows have none.

>TRBJ2-4|TRBV6-1|few|TRBD2
CASSEGGRTGKNIQYF
TGTGCCAGCAGTGAGGGGGGGAGGACGGGCAAAAACATTCAGTACTTC
>TRBJ2-3|TRBV27|-|-
CASSSQGRTDTQYF
TGTGCCAGCAGTTCACAGGGCAGAACAGATACGCAGTATTTT
>TRBJ1-3|TRBV6-2/TRBV6-3|-|-
CASSYLPFSGNTIYF
TGTGCCAGCAGTTATCTTCCGTTCTCTGGAAACACCATATATTTT
>TRBJ2-1|TRBV30|once|TRBD2
CAWSVRASGGDEQFF
TGTGCCTGGAGTGTACGGGCTAGCGGGGGCGATGAGCAGTTCTTC
>TRBJ2-3|TRBV6-2/TRBV6-3|-|TRBD2
CASSYRSGRAEDTQYF
TGTGCCAGCAGTTACCGCAGCGGGAGGGCTGAAGATACGCAGTATTTT
>TRBJ1-3|TRBV28|-|-
CASSSQVSSGNTIYF
TGTGCCAGCAGTTCCCAGGTTAGCTCTGGAAACACCATATATTTT
>TRBJ1-1|TRBV29-1|once|TRBD1
CSARDSRSNTEAFF
TGCAGCGCCCGGGACAGCAGATCGAACACTGAAGCTTTCTTT
>TRBJ2-1|TRBV15|-|TRBD2
CATSRGASGGQWNEQFF
TGTGCCACCAGCAGAGGGGCTAGCGGGGGCCAGTGGAATGAGCAGTTCTTC
>TRBJ2-1|TRBV27|-|-
CASSLSGRSGYNEQFF
TGTGCCAGCAGTTTATCTGGGCGGAGCGGGTACAATGAGCAGTTCTTC
>TRBJ1-1|TRBV29-1|-|-
CSVSRLPNTEAFF
TGCAGCGTGAGCCGACTTCCGAACACTGAAGCTTTCTTT
>TRBJ2-7|TRBV20-1|-|-
CSAGGGNEQYF
TGCAGTGCTGGAGGGGGCAACGAGCAGTACTTC
>TRBJ2-1|TRBV28|-|TRBD2
CASNRLAGDVYNEQFF
TGTGCCAGCAATCGACTAGCGGGAGACGTTTACAATGAGCAGTTCTTC
>TRBJ2-3|TRBV19|-|-
CASSIRAGPLTDTQYF
TGTGCCAGTAGTATTAGGGCAGGGCCACTCACAGATACGCAGTATTTT
>TRBJ2-7|TRBV4-1|-|-
CASSQAGVKQYF
TGCGCCAGCAGCCAAGCGGGAGTCAAACAGTACTTC
>TRBJ2-7|TRBV5-1|-|TRBD2
CASSLAGGVAYEQYF
TGCGCCAGCAGCTTAGCGGGAGGTGTGGCATACGAGCAGTACTTC
>TRBJ2-7|TRBV27|-|TRBD1
CASSPRTGGLSYEQYF
TGTGCCAGCAGTCCCCGGACAGGGGGTCTCTCCTACGAGCAGTACTTC
>TRBJ1-2|TRBV30|-|-
CAWNPESDYGYTF
TGTGCCTGGAATCCCGAGAGCGACTATGGCTACACCTTC
>TRBJ2-3|TRBV25-1|-|TRBD1
CASSRRGTDTQYF
TGTGCCAGCAGTCGCAGGGGGACAGATACGCAGTATTTT
>TRBJ1-4|TRBV3-1/TRBV3-2|-|-
CASSQEKAGTTNEKLFF
TGTGCCAGCAGCCAAGAGAAAGCGGGCACAACTAATGAAAAACTGTTTTTT
>TRBJ2-7|TRBV28|-|TRBD2
CASSSAGTSGLALYYEQYF
TGTGCCAGCAGTTCAGCCGGGACTAGCGGTCTCGCACTGTACTACGAGCAGTACTTC
>TRBJ2-3|TRBV9|-|-
CASSVRGDENADTQYF
TGTGCCAGCAGCGTACGCGGGGACGAAAATGCAGATACGCAGTATTTT
>TRBJ1-4|TRBV30|-|TRBD1
CAWRTGGSEKLFF
TGTGCCTGGCGGACAGGAGGCAGTGAAAAACTGTTTTTT
>TRBJ2-7|TRBV10-1|-|TRBD2
CASSSPLTSGAYEQYF
TGCGCCAGCAGTTCCCCCTTGACTAGCGGGGCCTACGAGCAGTACTTC
>TRBJ1-1|TRBV6-2/TRBV6-3|-|-
CASSYWGVANTEAFF
TGTGCCAGCAGTTACTGGGGGGTGGCGAACACTGAAGCTTTCTTT
>TRBJ2-1|TRBV19|-|-
CASSTVWAPYNEQFF
TGTGCCAGTAGTACCGTTTGGGCTCCTTACAATGAGCAGTTCTTC
>TRBJ2-7|TRBV6-2/TRBV6-3|-|TRBD2
CASSDSGGSSYEQYF
TGTGCCAGCAGTGATAGCGGGGGAAGCTCCTACGAGCAGTACTTC
>TRBJ2-1|TRBV4-1|few|-
CASSQQLTYNEQFF
TGCGCCAGCAGCCAACAACTTACCTACAATGAGCAGTTCTTC
>TRBJ2-5|TRBV3-1/TRBV3-2|-|TRBD1
CASSQGEGYRGRQETQYF
TGTGCCAGCAGCCAAGGCGAGGGATACAGGGGGCGGCAAGAGACCCAGTACTTC
>TRBJ1-5|TRBV19|-|-
CASSIWRHGQPQHF
TGTGCCAGTAGTATATGGAGGCACGGTCAGCCCCAGCATTTT